The entry that follows covers one T cell receptor (beta chain) sequence. Using immunoSEQ multiplex PCR, the repertoire was profiled, and TCRdb retains in-frame clones only, with some absent. The data show 14,000 or so clones, with approximately 48% seen just once and 15% to 20% held by the top ten. Regarding treatment: randomized to nivolumab then ipilimumab (arm A) or the reverse (arm B). This sample is part of a study of sequential checkpoint blockade in melanoma. Study at large: Both treatment sequences were followed by maintenance nivolumab.

The CDR3 sequence is 13 residues long. V lost 3 bases and J lost 5, with 8 bases in between. From germline, CDR1 is SGHDT and CDR2 YYEEEE. The chain couples TRBV5-6 to TRBJ2-2, with D possibly TRBD1 on 5 matching bases. The sequencing used CD8+ T cells sorted from blood (inferred from file names), collected from a patient given nivolumab and ipilimumab in sequence. The TCR comes from a human donor with melanoma. DNA of the CDR3: TGTGCCAGCAGCTACAGGTTTACCGGGGAGCTGTTTTTT. It codes for CASSYRFTGELFF.